What follows are 9 T cell receptor beta chains derived from one specimen sequenced in a study of shared clonotypes between healthy human individuals. TCRdb keeps only in-frame clones here, not all; method: immunoSEQ multiplex PCR. The sample carries roughly 2.5 million clones, approximately 94% recorded once. Sequencing was done on a sample of naive CD4+ T cells sorted from blood. As for subset: CD45RA+ positively selected. These receptors were obtained from a young man in good health.

V is TRBV18 and J is TRBJ1-2; TRBD1 matches at 10 bases. Germline loops: CDR1 KGHSH, CDR2 LQKENI. J lost 8 bases, V lost 6 bases, and 15 bases had no gene match. This CDR3 has 16 residues. CDR3 protein: CASSPGVTGGHGGYTF. The CDR3 nucleotides are TGTGCCAGCTCCCCGGGAGTGACAGGGGGCCATGGCGGCTACACCTTC.

The CDR3 DNA sequence: TGTGCCAGCAGCTTAGGGCCACGGCGACTACAAAGCACAGATACGCAGTATTTT. Translating it yields CASSLGPRRLQSTDTQYF. This rearrangement joins TRBV7-8 to TRBJ2-3, with a possible D match to TRBD2 (5 bases). V lost 1 base to trimming and J lost 0 bases, with 17 bases between them. CDR1 is SGHVS, CDR2 FQNEAQ, per germline. The CDR3 runs to 18 residues.

The chain joins TRBV6-1 to TRBJ1-3; no firm D call. Trimming took 2 bases from V and 1 from J, leaving 15 bases between them. The CDR3 has 17 amino acids. The germline CDR1 and CDR2 sequences are MNHNS and SASEGT. CDR3 sequence reads: CASSETFFGLSGNTIYF. The CDR3 nucleotides read TGTGCCAGCAGTGAAACGTTCTTTGGGCTATCTGGAAACACCATATATTTT.

The chain carries TRBV5-1 and TRBJ2-7, with 9 bases that match TRBD1. V lost 2 bases to trimming and J lost 3 bases; unmatched junction nucleotides: 9. The germline V gene encodes CDR1 SGHRS and CDR2 YFSETQ. The CDR3 totals 16 residues. CDR3 loop: CASSLAPTGGIYEQYF. The DNA of the CDR3 is TGCGCCAGCAGCTTAGCTCCAACAGGGGGCATCTACGAGCAGTACTTC.

The J gene is TRBJ2-5, the V gene TRBV7-6, with a weak D call TRBD1 (6 bases). With 3 bases removed from V and 4 bases from J, the gap between germline ends came to 15 bases. The CDR3 runs 15 residues. Germline V gene sequence: CDR1 SGHVS, CDR2 FNYEAQ. The CDR3 DNA reads TGTGCCAGCAGCTTTAGCAGGGGAAGGGTAGAGACCCAGTACTTC. Its protein is CASSFSRGRVETQYF.

As for this clone: This specimen includes other DNA sequences encoding the same CDR3. The chain combines TRBV30 with TRBJ1-3; D unresolved. Per the germline V gene, CDR1 is GTSNPN and CDR2 is SVGIG (reference sequence). V lost 5 bases and J lost 2, with 4 bases in between. The CDR3 extends over 11 amino acids. The CDR3 region has the DNA TGTGCCTGGGGCCCTGGAAACACCATATATTTT. Translated, it gives CAWGPGNTIYF.

V gene TRBV6-5 combines with J gene TRBJ2-4, with 11 nucleotides matching TRBD2. V lost 5 bases to trimming and J lost 3 bases; unmatched junction nucleotides: 3. Germline loops: CDR1 MNHEY, CDR2 SVGAGI. CDR3 size: 15 residues. CDR3 DNA: TGTGCCAGCAGTCGAACTAGCGGGGGCAAAAACATTCAGTACTTC. Translated: CASSRTSGGKNIQYF.

This chain links TRBV2 with TRBJ1-4; D perhaps matches TRBD1 (5 bases). This CDR3 contains 14 residues. Germline V gene sequence: CDR1 SNHLY, CDR2 FYNNEI. Deletions cut 6 bases from V and 10 bases from J, with 18 bases between. The CDR3, as DNA: TGTGCCAGCAGAGAGAGGGACTTCGGGGGAAAACTGTTTTTT. Translation: CASRERDFGGKLFF.

This chain joins TRBV5-4 and TRBJ1-1; TRBD1 aligns across 7 bases. Per the germline V gene, CDR1 is SGHNT and CDR2 is YYREEE (reference sequence). V lost 1 base, J lost 0 bases, and 3 bases stayed unmatched. This CDR3 has 15 residues. The CDR3 nucleotides read TGTGCCAGCAGCTTGCTGGGACAGCTGAACACTGAAGCTTTCTTT. It codes for CASSLLGQLNTEAFF.